This record looks at one TCR beta chain sequence and its context. Its antigen is not known. Libraries were prepared by immunoSEQ multiplex PCR; TCRdb keeps only in-frame clonotypes and omits some of them. The table has 40,000 to 50,000 clones, around 75% seen once. This sample was taken from a study of radiotherapy plus CTLA-4 blockade in lung cancer. The wider study: Disease control reached 31%, with objective responses in over 15%. General study findings and limits: In blood, after radiotherapy plus ipilimumab, tumor-derived TCR clones expanded.

Focal radiation plus CTLA-4 blockade with ipilimumab was administered to patients who had chemo-refractory metastatic non-small-cell lung cancer. The origin of this receptor is a human donor with non-small cell lung cancer who had stable disease on radiotherapy plus ipilimumab. The specimen comprised peripheral blood, sampled from a patient treated with radiotherapy plus ipilimumab.

The CDR3 here is CASSMPTGAAEAFF. CDR3 DNA: TGTGCCAGTAGTATGCCGACAGGGGCGGCTGAAGCTTTCTTT. V and J are TRBV19 and TRBJ1-1; 8 positions match TRBD1. The CDR3 length is 14 residues. Per the germline V gene, CDR1 is LNHDA and CDR2 is SQIVND (reference sequence). The junction had 6 bases not matched to a gene; V was cut back by 3 bases and J by 6 bases.